This T cell receptor beta chain originates from a study of post-analysis software for immune sequencing data (dated by TCRdb to the mid-2010s). Background for the entire study: Recorded disease courses included relapsing-remitting, secondary progressive and progressive-relapsing multiple sclerosis, with some patients lacking subtype annotation. The patient repertoires were compared against 11 previously published healthy control repertoires obtained from donors aged 6 to 25 years. A subset of samples was prepared in parallel using single-end sample barcoding, then pooled and co-amplified after Illumina adapter ligation.

This clonotype appeared a single time. What this receptor recognizes is not known. Base qualities are not at hand, and no much larger clone is one base apart. Libraries were constructed by PCR. For sequencing, an Illumina HiSeq 2500 was employed. To reduce PCR and sequencing biases, unique molecular identifiers were incorporated into the TCR beta cDNA libraries. Per 1 to 10 million input T cells, approximately 500,000 cDNA molecules were obtained, such that each molecule approximated one T cell. Patient libraries were prepared and sequenced with the same protocol used for the earlier healthy control dataset. Within a given batch, samples were prepared together, multiplexed and sequenced on the same HiSeq lane. The published analysis was carried out like this. Raw barcoded reads were processed with MIGEC, discarding single-read molecular identifier groups before consensus assembly and CDR3 extraction. VDJtools was used for post-analysis of the clonotype tables, with diversity normalized by down-sampling every dataset to the smallest sample size. Repertoire overlap clustering matched CDR3 amino acid but not nucleotide sequences to correct batch-related cross-sample contamination. Using fastp at Q25 and MiXCR, TCRdb reprocessed the public reads and kept productive beta chains. A single entry per CDR3 protein holds the most common genes and DNA from its merged rows. V and J calls and clone size were set by TCRdb, not the authors. Counted in this sample were some 450,000 distinct CDR3 sequences; roughly 45% of them appeared once. The ten biggest clones cover around 10% of the sample.

TCR beta repertoires were profiled from peripheral blood of 10 to 15 young patients with multiple sclerosis to demonstrate the VDJtools post-analysis software. Multiple sclerosis patients were children and adolescents aged roughly 6 to 17 years. The CDR3 has 11 amino acids, counting the end cysteine and phenylalanine. Of all the DNA, just the CDR3 is kept, 33 bases in frame from base 1. From a lookup of the germline V gene (reference sequence), CDR1 and CDR2 are DFQATT and SNEGSKA. V is reduced by 0 bases and J by 6 bases, leaving a spacing of 5 bases between them. The paper's findings and limits, for the study overall: The multiple sclerosis patient group was slightly younger than the control group. Significantly higher frequencies in patients than in controls were found for roughly 5 TRBV segments, including TRBV5-6, TRBV5-1 and TRBV20-1. Compared with controls, multiple sclerosis patients had significantly lower normalized Chao1 diversity, a finding suggesting substantial peripheral T-cell clonal expansion. When samples were clustered directly using the F measure, samples prepared in the same batch co-clustered strongly, which prompted a batch-effect correction.

The sample comprised blood. This clonotype originated in a girl between 5 and 17 years old with multiple sclerosis. Recombination linked TRBV20-1 to TRBJ1-1; the D segment cannot be called with confidence. The CDR3: CSARDSPEAFF. At the DNA level, the sequence is TGCAGTGCTAGAGATTCCCCTGAAGCTTTCTTT.